The 8 T cell receptor beta chains below were found in one sample sequenced in a study of T-cell memory formation after mild COVID-19. TCRdb passed the 5' RACE reads through MiXCR, listing each CDR3 protein once. The sample yields roughly 100,000 distinct CDR3 sequences, about a sixth seen once. What was sequenced was PBMCs or a T cell subset sorted from them (not recorded which). These receptors were taken from an adult woman who had mild COVID-19 (a few samples of this study predate the infection). Cell type and time point are not known.

The chain has TRBV27 and TRBJ1-2; weak D call: TRBD1 (5 bases). Germline V CDR1 and CDR2: MNHEY, SMNVEV (reference sequence). The CDR3 covers 14 residues. Trimming took 0 bases from V and 3 from J, leaving 8 bases between them. The CDR3 protein is CASSLSGDHYGYTF. The CDR3 region has the DNA TGTGCCAGCAGTTTATCAGGGGACCACTATGGCTACACCTTC.

This clonotype was counted only a few times. V usage is TRBV4-3 and J usage is TRBJ2-7; a possible D gene is TRBD1 (6 bases). From germline, CDR1 is LGHNA and CDR2 YSLEER. The CDR3 consists of 16 residues. V was pared by 0 bases and J by 2 bases, with 14 bases between. Here the CDR3 DNA reads TGCGCCAGCAGCCAAGATGCCCGGACAGCTACCTACGAGCAGTACTTC. Amino acids: CASSQDARTATYEQYF.

The chain is built from TRBV20-1 and TRBJ2-7; 11 bases agree with TRBD2. Germline CDR1 is DFQATT and CDR2 is SNEGSKA (reference sequence). J lost 4 bases, V lost 3 bases, and 14 bases had no gene match. The CDR3 extends over 17 amino acids. CDR3 amino acids: CSARQLAGEMHEYEQYF. As DNA, the CDR3 is TGCAGTGCTAGGCAACTAGCGGGAGAGATGCATGAATACGAGCAGTACTTC.

The CDR3 sequence is CASSQVQAAREQYF. As DNA, the CDR3 is TGCGCCAGCAGCCAAGTTCAGGCGGCGCGGGAGCAGTACTTC. The chain joins TRBV4-1 to TRBJ2-7; D is uncertain. V was trimmed by 1 base and J by 7 bases, leaving 14 bases between them. The germline CDR1 and CDR2 sequences are MGHRA and YSYEKL. The length of the CDR3 is 14 residues.

The rearrangement uses TRBV7-2 and TRBJ2-3; D is possibly TRBD2 (6 bases). Germline V gene data show CDR1 as SGHTA and CDR2 as FQGNSA. This CDR3 has 15 amino acids. V lost 5 bases, J lost 0 bases, and 12 bases lay in between. The CDR3 nucleotides read TGTGCCAGCAGCAGGGTTAGCGGAAGCACAGATACGCAGTATTTT. It is translated as CASSRVSGSTDTQYF. The full variable domain, in which reference TRBV7-2 and TRBJ2-3 provide the parts outside the CDR3, is GAGVSQSPSNKVTEKGKDVELRCDPISGHTALYWYRQSLGQGLEFLIYFQGNSAPDKSGLPSDRFSAERTGGSVSTLTIQRTQQEDSAVYLCASSRVSGSTDTQYFGPGTRLTVL.

There are a few counts of this clonotype. This chain joins TRBV20-1 and TRBJ1-5; D is possibly TRBD1 (5 bases). CDR3 length: 12 amino acids. V was cut by 6 bases and J by 4 bases, with 10 bases left in between. Germline CDR1 reads DFQATT; CDR2 reads SNEGSKA (reference sequence). The CDR3 nucleotides are TGCAGTGCCGGGGGGGGTAATCAGCCCCAGCATTTT. Its translation is CSAGGGNQPQHF.

The gene calls are TRBV12-3 or TRBV12-4 and TRBJ1-3; 7 positions match TRBD1. The trim removed 8 bases at V and 7 bases at J, leaving 5 bases unmatched. This CDR3 region has 12 residues. The CDR3 region has the DNA TGTGCCAGCGGGGACAGAGACAACACCATATATTTT. It is translated as CASGDRDNTIYF.

CDR3 loop: CASSYAGTGPPQETQYF. CDR3 nucleotide sequence: TGTGCCAGCAGTTATGCAGGGACAGGGCCTCCCCAAGAGACCCAGTACTTC. The rearrangement uses TRBV2 and TRBJ2-5; 9 nucleotides align to TRBD1. J lost 1 base, V lost 5 bases, and 11 bases had no gene match. CDR3 length: 17 residues. Germline values: CDR1 SNHLY, CDR2 FYNNEI. Full variable domain (outside the CDR3, taken from reference TRBV2 and TRBJ2-5): EPEVTQTPSHQVTQMGQEVILRCVPISNHLYFYWYRQILGQKVEFLVSFYNNEISEKSEIFDDQFSVERPDGSNFTLKIRSTKLEDSAMYFCASSYAGTGPPQETQYFGPGTRLLVL.